This T cell receptor (beta chain) is from a study of T cells in Graves' hyperthyroidism and ophthalmopathy. General study findings and limits: A median around 6.4 months before onset, the model predicted ophthalmopathy.

This CDR3 comprises 11 residues. Germline values: CDR1 MNHEY, CDR2 SVGEGT. Trimming pared 6 bases from V and 6 bases from J, leaving 5 bases between. As to this clonotype: Antigen specificity is unknown.

The study enrolled patients aged 18 to 65 with newly diagnosed hyperthyroidism of under 2 months' duration. Thyroid ultrasound and orbital computed tomography, with clinical symptoms and serum thyroxine and TRAb, informed diagnoses. TCR beta CDR3 region amplification was performed from RNA transcripts. First-round RT-PCR with HTBI primers amplified the TCR CDR3 region. One entry per CDR3 protein results from TCRdb running MiXCR on the multiplex PCR reads. The profile covers roughly 570,000 distinct CDR3 sequences, with more than 45% appearing a single time and around 7.7% taken by the ten largest. The chain couples TRBV6-2 or TRBV6-3 to TRBJ2-2; no firm D call. The sequence came from a young woman with Graves' hyperthyroidism. The sequenced sample consisted of peripheral blood or thyroid tissue (not recorded which). The CDR3 DNA sequence: TGTGCCAGCAGAGACCCCGGGGAGCTGTTTTTT. Its protein is CASRDPGELFF.